This paragraph covers one TCR beta chain sequence. The antigen is undetermined. The source of the sample is a study of T cell responses to AZD1222 COVID-19 vaccine. Findings of the study overall: Samples come after the peak T cell response, not at day 14.

This CDR3 has 15 residues. CDR1 and CDR2 from the germline V gene are SNHLY and FYNNEI. V was clipped by 7 bases and J by 5 bases; unmatched bases: 8. TCRdb keeps only in-frame clones here, not all; method: immunoSEQ multiplex PCR. The sample shows roughly 160,000 clones, 92% of them seen only once. The receptor comes from an adult who received the AZD1222 COVID-19 vaccine. This rearrangement joins TRBV2 to TRBJ1-6; 7 bases match TRBD1. Sequenced here: peripheral blood, sampled 28 days after the second AZD1222 dose. The CDR3 DNA follows: TGTGCCAGCATAAGGGGGCGACAGGATAATTCACCCCTCCACTTT. Encoded protein: CASIRGRQDNSPLHF. Based on the CDR3 plus reference TRBV2 and TRBJ1-6, the full variable domain is EPEVTQTPSHQVTQMGQEVILRCVPISNHLYFYWYRQILGQKVEFLVSFYNNEISEKSEIFDDQFSVERPDGSNFTLKIRSTKLEDSAMYFCASIRGRQDNSPLHFGNGTRLTVT.